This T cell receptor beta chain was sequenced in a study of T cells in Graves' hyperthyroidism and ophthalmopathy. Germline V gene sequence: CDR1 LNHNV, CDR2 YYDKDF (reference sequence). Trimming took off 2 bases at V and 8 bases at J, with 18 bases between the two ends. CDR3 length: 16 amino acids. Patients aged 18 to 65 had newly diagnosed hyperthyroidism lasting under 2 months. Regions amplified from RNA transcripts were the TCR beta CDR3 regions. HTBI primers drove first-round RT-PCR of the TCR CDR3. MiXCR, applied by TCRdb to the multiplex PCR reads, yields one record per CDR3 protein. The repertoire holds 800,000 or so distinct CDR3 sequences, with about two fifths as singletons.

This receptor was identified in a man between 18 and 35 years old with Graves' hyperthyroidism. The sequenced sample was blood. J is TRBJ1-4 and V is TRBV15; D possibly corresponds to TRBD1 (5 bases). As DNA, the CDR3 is TGTGCCACCAGCAGATCTAACTGGGGCTTAGGGGAAAAACTGTTTTTT. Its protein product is CATSRSNWGLGEKLFF.